This TCR beta chain emerged from a study of regulatory T cells in long-lasting Graves disease. The authors built TCR beta libraries using iRepertoire HTBI primers and Arm-PCR of CDR3 regions. TCRdb fed the multiplex PCR reads into MiXCR, producing one record per CDR3 protein. The sample consists of more than 300,000 distinct CDR3 sequences, approximately 12% of them appearing once. Time point indicated: newly diagnosed GD, antithyroid drugs for less than 3 months. From RNA extracted from PBMCs, the TCR library was made. The V gene lost 3 bases and the J gene lost 2 bases, with 14 bases spanning the gap. Germline V gives CDR1 SGHKS, CDR2 YYEKEE (reference sequence). The length of the CDR3 is 15 residues. This same sample was also part of a study on T cells in Graves' hyperthyroidism and ophthalmopathy. From that paper: The HTBI primer set drove a first-round RT-PCR of the TCR CDR3. Blood samples included most of the expanded thyroid clonotypes exceeding 0.001.

This rearrangement joins TRBV5-5 to TRBJ2-5, with a weak D call TRBD2 (6 bases). The sample consisted of peripheral blood mononuclear cells (PBMCs), taken at new diagnosis, from a patient treated with antithyroid drugs. This receptor was taken from a woman younger than 30 with Graves disease. CDR3 nucleotide sequence: TGTGCCAGCAGCTCTCCCGGGGGTAGTCAAGAGACCCAGTACTTC. Translated: CASSSPGGSQETQYF.